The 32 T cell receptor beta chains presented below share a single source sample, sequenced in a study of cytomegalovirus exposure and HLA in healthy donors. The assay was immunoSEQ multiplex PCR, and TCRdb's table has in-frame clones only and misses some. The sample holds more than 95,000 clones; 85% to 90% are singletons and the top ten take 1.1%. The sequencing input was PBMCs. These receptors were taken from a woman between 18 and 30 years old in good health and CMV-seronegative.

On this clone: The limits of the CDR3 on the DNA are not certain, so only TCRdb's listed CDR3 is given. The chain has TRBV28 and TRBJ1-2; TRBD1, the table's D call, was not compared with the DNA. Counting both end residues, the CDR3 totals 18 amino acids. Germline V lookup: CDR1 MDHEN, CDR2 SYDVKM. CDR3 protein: CASSSSRAEKQGHYGYTF.

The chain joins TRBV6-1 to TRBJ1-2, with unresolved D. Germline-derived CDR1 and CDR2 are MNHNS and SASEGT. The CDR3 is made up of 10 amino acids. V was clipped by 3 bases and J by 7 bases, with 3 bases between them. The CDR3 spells CASSDGGYTF. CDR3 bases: TGTGCCAGCAGTGACGGTGGCTACACCTTC.

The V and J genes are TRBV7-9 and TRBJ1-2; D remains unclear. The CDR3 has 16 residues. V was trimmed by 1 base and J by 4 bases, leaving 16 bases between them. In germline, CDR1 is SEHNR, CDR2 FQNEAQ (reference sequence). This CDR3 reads CASSLGSVGATYGYTF. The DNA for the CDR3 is TGTGCCAGCAGCTTAGGCTCGGTGGGCGCGACCTATGGCTACACCTTC.

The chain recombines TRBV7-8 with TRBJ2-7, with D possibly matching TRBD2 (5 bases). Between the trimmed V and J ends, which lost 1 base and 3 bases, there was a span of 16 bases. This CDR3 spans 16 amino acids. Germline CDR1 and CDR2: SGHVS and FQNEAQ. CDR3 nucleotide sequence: TGTGCCAGCAGCTTAGTAAAATTAGGGAGAGACTACGAGCAGTACTTC. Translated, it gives CASSLVKLGRDYEQYF. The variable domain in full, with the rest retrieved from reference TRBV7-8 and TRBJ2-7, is GAGVSQSPRYKVAKRGQDVALRCDPISGHVSLFWYQQALGQGPEFLTYFQNEAQLDKSGLPSDRFFAERPEGSVSTLKIQRTQQEDSAVYLCASSLVKLGRDYEQYFGPGTRLTVT.

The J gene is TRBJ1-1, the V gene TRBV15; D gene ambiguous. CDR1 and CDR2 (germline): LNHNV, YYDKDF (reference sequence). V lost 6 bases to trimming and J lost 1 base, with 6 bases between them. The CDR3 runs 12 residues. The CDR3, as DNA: TGTGCCACCAGTCAGGCGAACACTGAAGCTTTCTTT. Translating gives CATSQANTEAFF.

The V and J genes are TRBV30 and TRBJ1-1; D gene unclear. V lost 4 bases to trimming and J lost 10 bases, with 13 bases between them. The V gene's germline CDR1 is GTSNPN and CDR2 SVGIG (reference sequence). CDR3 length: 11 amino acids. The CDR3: CAWILAGRAFF. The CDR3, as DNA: TGTGCCTGGATCCTTGCAGGTAGAGCTTTCTTT.

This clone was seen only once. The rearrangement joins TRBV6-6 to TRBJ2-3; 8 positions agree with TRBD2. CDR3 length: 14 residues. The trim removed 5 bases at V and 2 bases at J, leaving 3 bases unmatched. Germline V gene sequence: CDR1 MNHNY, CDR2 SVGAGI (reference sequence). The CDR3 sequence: CASSKREHTDTQYF. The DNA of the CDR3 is TGTGCCAGCAGTAAGCGGGAGCACACAGATACGCAGTATTTT.

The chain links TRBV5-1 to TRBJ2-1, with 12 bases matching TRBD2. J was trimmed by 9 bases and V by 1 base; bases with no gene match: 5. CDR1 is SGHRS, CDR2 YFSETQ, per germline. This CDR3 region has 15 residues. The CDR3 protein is CASSLRLAGAAEQFF. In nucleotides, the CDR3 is TGCGCCAGCAGCTTGAGACTAGCGGGGGCCGCTGAGCAGTTCTTC.

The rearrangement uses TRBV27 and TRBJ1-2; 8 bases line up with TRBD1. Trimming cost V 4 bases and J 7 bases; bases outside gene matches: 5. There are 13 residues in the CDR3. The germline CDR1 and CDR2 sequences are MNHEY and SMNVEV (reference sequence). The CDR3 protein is CASSYPGGSGYTF. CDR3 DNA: TGTGCCAGCAGTTACCCAGGGGGCAGTGGCTACACCTTC.

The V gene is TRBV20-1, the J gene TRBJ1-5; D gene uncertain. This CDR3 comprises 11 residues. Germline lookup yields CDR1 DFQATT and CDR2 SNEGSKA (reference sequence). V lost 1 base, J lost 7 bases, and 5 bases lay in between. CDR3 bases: TGCAGTGCTAGAGGTCTACAGCCCCAGCATTTT. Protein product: CSARGLQPQHF.

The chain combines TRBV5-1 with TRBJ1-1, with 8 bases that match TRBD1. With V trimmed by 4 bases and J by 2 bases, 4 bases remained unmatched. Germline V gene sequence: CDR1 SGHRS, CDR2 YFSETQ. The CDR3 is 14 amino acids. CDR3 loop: CASSPQGANTEAFF. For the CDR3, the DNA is TGCGCCAGCAGCCCGCAGGGGGCAAACACTGAAGCTTTCTTT.

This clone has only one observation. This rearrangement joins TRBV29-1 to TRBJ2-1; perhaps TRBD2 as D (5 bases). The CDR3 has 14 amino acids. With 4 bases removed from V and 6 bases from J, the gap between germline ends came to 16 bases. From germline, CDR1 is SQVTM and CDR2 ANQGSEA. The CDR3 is CSVVPGISPNEQFF. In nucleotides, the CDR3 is TGCAGCGTTGTGCCCGGGATCTCACCCAATGAGCAGTTCTTC.

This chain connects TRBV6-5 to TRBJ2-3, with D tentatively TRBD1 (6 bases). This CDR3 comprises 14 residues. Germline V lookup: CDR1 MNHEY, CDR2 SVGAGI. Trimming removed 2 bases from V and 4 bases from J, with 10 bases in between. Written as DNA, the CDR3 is TGTGCCAGCAGTTACGGACAGAGGGCAGATACGCAGTATTTT. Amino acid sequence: CASSYGQRADTQYF.

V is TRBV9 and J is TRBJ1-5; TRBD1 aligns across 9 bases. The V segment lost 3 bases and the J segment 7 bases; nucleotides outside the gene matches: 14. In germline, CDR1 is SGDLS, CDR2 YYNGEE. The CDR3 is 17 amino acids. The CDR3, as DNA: TGTGCCAGCAGCGCCAAACAGGGGGCACGGTTTATCCAGCCCCAGCATTTT. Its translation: CASSAKQGARFIQPQHF. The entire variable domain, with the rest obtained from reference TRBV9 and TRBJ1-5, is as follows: DSGVTQTPKHLITATGQRVTLRCSPRSGDLSVYWYQQSLDQGLQFLIQYYNGEERAKGNILERFSAQQFPDLHSELNLSSLELGDSALYFCASSAKQGARFIQPQHFGDGTRLSIL.

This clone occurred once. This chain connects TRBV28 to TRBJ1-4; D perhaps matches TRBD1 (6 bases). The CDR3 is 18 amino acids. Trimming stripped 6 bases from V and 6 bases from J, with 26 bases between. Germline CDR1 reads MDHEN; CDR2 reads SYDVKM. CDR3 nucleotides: TGTGCCAGCAGCGAGGACAAGGGGGGGTTTAGTGTGGATGAAAAACTGTTTTTT. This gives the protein CASSEDKGGFSVDEKLFF.

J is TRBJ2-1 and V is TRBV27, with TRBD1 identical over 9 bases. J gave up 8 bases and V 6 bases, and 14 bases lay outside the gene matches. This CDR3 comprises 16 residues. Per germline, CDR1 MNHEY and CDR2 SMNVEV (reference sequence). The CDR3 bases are TGTGCCAGCAGCCTGTTCGGGACAGGGAGGGTAGATGAGCAGTTCTTC. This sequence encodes CASSLFGTGRVDEQFF.

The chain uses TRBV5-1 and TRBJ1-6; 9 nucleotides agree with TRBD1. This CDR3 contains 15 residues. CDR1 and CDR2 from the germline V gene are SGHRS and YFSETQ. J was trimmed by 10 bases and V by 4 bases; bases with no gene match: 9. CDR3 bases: TGCGCCAGCAGCCCGACAGGGGGGGCAATATCACCCCTCCACTTT. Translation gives CASSPTGGAISPLHF.

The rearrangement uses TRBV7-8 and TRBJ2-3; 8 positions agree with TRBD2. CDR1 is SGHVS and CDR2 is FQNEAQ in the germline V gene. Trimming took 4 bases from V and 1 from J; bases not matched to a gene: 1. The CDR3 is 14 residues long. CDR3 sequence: CASSSTSGTDTQYF. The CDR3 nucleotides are TGTGCCAGCAGCTCGACTAGCGGCACAGATACGCAGTATTTT.

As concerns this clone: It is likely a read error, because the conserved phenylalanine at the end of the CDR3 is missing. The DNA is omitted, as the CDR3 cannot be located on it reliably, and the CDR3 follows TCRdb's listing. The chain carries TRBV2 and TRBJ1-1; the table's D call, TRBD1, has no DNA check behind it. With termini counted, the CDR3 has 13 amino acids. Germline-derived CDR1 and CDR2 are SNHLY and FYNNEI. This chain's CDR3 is CASSETSRDRVWG.

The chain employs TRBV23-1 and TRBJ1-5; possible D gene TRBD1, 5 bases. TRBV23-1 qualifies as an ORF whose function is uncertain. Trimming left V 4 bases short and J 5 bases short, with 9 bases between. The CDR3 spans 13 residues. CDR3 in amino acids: CASSRGGDQPQHF. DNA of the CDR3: TGCGCCAGCAGTCGCGGGGGAGATCAGCCCCAGCATTTT.

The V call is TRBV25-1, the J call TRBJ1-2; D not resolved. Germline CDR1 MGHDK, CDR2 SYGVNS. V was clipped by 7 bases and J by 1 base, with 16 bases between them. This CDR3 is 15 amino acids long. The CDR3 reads CASTGGRANNYGYTF. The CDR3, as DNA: TGTGCCAGCACGGGAGGGAGGGCCAATAACTATGGCTACACCTTC.

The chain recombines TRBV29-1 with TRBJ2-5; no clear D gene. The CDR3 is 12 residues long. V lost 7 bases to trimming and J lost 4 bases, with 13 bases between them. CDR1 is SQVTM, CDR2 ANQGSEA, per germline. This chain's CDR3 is CSAGFPRETQYF. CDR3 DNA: TGCAGCGCCGGTTTCCCCCGAGAGACCCAGTACTTC.

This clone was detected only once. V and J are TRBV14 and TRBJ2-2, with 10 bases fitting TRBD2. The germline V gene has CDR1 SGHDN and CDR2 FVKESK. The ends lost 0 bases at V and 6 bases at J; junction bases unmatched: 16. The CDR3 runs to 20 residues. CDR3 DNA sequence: TGTGCCAGCAGCCAAGACCTGCTAGCGGGAGATTTCAGCGTCTCCGGGGAGCTGTTTTTT. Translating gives CASSQDLLAGDFSVSGELFF. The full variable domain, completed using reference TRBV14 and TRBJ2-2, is EAGVTQFPSHSVIEKGQTVTLRCDPISGHDNLYWYRRVMGKEIKFLLHFVKESKQDESGMPNNRFLAERTGGTYSTLKVQPAELEDSGVYFCASSQDLLAGDFSVSGELFFGEGSRLTVL.

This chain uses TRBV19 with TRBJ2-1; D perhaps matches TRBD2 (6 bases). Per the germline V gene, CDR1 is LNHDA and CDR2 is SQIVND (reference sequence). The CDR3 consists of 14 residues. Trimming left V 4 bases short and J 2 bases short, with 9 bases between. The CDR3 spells CASSTGGTYNEQFF. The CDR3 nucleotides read TGTGCCAGTAGTACGGGCGGGACCTACAATGAGCAGTTCTTC.

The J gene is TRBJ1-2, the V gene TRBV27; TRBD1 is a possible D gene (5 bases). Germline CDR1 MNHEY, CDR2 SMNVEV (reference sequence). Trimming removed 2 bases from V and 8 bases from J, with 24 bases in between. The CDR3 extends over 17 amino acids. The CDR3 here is CASSLIGNTVGAEGYTF. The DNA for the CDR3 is TGTGCCAGCAGTTTAATCGGAAATACAGTAGGGGCAGAGGGCTACACCTTC.

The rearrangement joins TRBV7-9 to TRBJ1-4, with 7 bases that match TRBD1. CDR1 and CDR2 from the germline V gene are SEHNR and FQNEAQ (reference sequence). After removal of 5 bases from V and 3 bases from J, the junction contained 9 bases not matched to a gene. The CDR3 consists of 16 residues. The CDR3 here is CASSATGYLANEKLFF. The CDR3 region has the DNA TGTGCCAGCAGCGCGACAGGGTATCTGGCTAATGAAAAACTGTTTTTT.

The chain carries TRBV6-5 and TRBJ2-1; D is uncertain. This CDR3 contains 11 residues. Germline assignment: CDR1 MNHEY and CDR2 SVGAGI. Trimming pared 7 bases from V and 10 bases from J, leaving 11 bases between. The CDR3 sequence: CASKYLTEQFF. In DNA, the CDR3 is TGTGCCAGCAAGTACTTGACAGAGCAGTTCTTC.

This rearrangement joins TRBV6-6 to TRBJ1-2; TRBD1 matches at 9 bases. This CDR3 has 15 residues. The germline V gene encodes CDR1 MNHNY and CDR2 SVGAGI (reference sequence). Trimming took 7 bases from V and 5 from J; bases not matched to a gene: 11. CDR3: CASTSGQGSRYGYTF. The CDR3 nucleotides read TGTGCCAGCACTTCAGGACAGGGGTCTCGGTATGGCTACACCTTC.

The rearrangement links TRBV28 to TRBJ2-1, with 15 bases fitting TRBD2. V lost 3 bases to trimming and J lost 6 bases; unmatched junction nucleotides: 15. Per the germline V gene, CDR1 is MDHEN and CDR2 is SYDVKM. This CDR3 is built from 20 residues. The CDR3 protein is CASSFYRSGTSGGSFNEQFF. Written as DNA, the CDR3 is TGTGCCAGCAGTTTTTATAGGTCCGGGACTAGCGGGGGGAGTTTCAATGAGCAGTTCTTC.

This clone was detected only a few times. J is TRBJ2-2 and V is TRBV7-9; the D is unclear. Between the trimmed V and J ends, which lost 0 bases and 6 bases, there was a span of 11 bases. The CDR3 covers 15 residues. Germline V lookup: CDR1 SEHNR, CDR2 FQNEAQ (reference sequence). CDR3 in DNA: TGTGCCAGCAGCTTAGCTTTCGGTAACGCCGGGGAGCTGTTTTTT. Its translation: CASSLAFGNAGELFF.

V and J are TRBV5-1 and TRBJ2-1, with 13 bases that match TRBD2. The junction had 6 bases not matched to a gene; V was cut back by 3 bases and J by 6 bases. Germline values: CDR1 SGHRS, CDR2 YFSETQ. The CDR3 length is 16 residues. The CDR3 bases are TGCGCCAGCAGCTCTCAGACTAGCGGGGGGTCCAATGAGCAGTTCTTC. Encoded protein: CASSSQTSGGSNEQFF.

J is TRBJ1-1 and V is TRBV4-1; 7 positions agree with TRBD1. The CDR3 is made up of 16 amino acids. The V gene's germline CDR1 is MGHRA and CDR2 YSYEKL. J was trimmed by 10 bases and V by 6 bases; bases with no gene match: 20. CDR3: CASRQGGPGLLSGAFF. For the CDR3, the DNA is TGCGCCAGCAGGCAGGGGGGTCCGGGACTCCTCTCCGGAGCTTTCTTT.